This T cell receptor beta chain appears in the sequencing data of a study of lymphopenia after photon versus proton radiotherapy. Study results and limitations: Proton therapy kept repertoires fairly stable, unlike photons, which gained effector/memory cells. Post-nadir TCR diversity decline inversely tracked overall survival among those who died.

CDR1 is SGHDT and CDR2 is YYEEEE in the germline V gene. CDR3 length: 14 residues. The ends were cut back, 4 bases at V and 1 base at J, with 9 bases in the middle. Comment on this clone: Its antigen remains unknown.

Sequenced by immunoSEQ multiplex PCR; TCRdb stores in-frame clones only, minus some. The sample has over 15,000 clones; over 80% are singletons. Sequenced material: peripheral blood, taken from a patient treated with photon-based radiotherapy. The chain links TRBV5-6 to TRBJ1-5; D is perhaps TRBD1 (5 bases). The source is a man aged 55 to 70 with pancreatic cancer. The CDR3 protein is CASSLRGSNQPQHF. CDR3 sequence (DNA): TGTGCCAGCAGCCTAAGGGGAAGCAATCAGCCCCAGCATTTT.